In its sample, the clone carrying this T cell receptor beta chain was seen many times. Its cognate antigen is unknown. Germline V gene lookup returns CDR1 DFQATT and CDR2 SNEGSKA (reference sequence). CDR3 size: 16 residues. The V segment lost 2 bases and the J segment 7 bases; nucleotides outside the gene matches: 14. These data are taken from a study of Graves' ophthalmopathy and Graves' hyperthyroidism. In the study overall: Peripheral blood collection took place at initial diagnosis, before any treatment. Overall study results and limits: Ophthalmopathy versus stable hyperthyroidism: 13-signature model gave just under 90% sensitivity, 75% to 83% specificity. Ophthalmopathy progression prediction by the model yielded a sensitivity of 55% to 71% and a specificity of 72.22%. In blood, most expanded thyroid clonotypes above 0.001 frequency were also detected.

For repertoire sequencing, the TCR beta CDR3 regions were amplified from RNA transcripts. An initial RT-PCR round employing HTBI primers preceded a second-round multiplex PCR. TCRdb re-called the multiplex PCR reads with MiXCR, one entry per CDR3 protein. The data show some 390,000 distinct CDR3 sequences, approximately 20% seen once. The TCR was taken from a young woman with Graves' ophthalmopathy. The sequencing input was peripheral blood. The rearrangement uses TRBV20-1 and TRBJ2-5, with 9 bases lining up with TRBD2. CDR3 region: CSARFGTSFFPRTQYF. In DNA, the CDR3 is TGCAGTGCTAGATTTGGGACTAGCTTCTTCCCCAGGACCCAGTACTTC.